This TCR beta chain appears in the sequencing data of a study of shared clonotypes between healthy human individuals. This CDR3 has 15 amino acids. The germline gives CDR1 SEHNR, CDR2 FQNEAQ (reference sequence). Trimming cost V 5 bases and J 4 bases, with 18 bases left between them. Terminally differentiated effector memory CD45RA+ cells were excluded by CCR7 positive selection of CD45RO-negative cells. Deep-level settings were used for running the assay. On sorted subsets, replicate PCRs used about 200 ng DNA, or some 28,000 T cell genomes. Method: immunoSEQ multiplex PCR; TCRdb's copy keeps in-frame clones and lacks some. The profile shows about 1.9 million clones, around 93% of them singletons.

This chain uses TRBV7-9 with TRBJ2-7; D is possibly TRBD2 (5 bases). This clonotype was obtained from a man aged 18 to 29 in good health. Some clones in this sample may be carry-over from other donors' samples. Sequencing was performed on naive CD8+ T cells from PBMCs. This CDR3 reads CASSHVGGRSYEQYF. The CDR3 region has the DNA TGTGCCAGCAGCCATGTAGGAGGCCGATCTTACGAGCAGTACTTC. The whole variable domain, remainder taken from reference TRBV7-9 and TRBJ2-7, is DTGVSQNPRHKITKRGQNVTFRCDPISEHNRLYWYRQTLGQGPEFLTYFQNEAQLEKSRLLSDRFSAERPKGSFSTLEIQRTEQGDSAMYLCASSHVGGRSYEQYFGPGTRLTVT.